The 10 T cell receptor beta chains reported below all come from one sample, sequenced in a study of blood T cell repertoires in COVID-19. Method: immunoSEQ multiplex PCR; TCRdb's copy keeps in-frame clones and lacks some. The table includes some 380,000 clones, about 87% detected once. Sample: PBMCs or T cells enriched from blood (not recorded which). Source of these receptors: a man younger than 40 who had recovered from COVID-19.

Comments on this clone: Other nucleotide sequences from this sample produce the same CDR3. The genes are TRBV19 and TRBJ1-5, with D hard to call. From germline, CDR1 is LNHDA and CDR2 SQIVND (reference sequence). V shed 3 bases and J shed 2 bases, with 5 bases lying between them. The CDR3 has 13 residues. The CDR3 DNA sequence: TGTGCCAGTAGTATCGGGGGCAATCAGCCCCAGCATTTT. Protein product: CASSIGGNQPQHF. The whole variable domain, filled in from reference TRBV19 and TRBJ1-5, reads DGGITQSPKYLFRKEGQNVTLSCEQNLNHDAMYWYRQDPGQGLRLIYYSQIVNDFQKGDIAEGYSVSREKKESFPLTVTSAQKNPTAFYLCASSIGGNQPQHFGDGTRLSIL.

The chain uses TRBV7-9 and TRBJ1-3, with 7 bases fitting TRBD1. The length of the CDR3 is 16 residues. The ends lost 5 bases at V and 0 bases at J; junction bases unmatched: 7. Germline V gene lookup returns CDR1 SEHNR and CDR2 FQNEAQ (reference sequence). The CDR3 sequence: CASSTQGTVSGNTIYF. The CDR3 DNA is TGTGCCAGCAGCACCCAAGGGACAGTCTCTGGAAACACCATATATTTT.

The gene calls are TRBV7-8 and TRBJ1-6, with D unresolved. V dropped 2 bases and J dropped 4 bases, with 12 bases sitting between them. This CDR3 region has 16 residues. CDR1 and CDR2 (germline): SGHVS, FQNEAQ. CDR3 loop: CASSLLHTGYNSPLHF. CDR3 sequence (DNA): TGTGCCAGCAGCTTACTACACACCGGGTATAATTCACCCCTCCACTTT.

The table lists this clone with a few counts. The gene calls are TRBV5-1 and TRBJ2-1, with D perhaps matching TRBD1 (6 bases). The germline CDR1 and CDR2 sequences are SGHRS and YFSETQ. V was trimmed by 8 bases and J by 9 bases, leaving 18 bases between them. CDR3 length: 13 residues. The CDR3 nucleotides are TGCGCCAGTTATGACAGGCCCGATACTGAGCAGTTCTTC. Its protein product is CASYDRPDTEQFF.

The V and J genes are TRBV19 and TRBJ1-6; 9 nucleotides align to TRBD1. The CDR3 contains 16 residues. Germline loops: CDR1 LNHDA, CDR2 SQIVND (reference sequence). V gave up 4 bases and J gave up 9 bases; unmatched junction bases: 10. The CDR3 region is CASSTPTGQGFSPLHF. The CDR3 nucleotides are TGTGCCAGTAGTACACCCACGGGACAGGGTTTTTCACCCCTCCACTTT.

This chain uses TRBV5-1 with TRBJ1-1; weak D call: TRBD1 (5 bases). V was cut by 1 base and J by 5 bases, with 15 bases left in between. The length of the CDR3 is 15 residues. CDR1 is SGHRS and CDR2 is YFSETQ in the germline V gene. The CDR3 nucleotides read TGCGCCAGCAGCTTGTCAGGGCGGCGAAGGACTGAAGCTTTCTTT. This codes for CASSLSGRRRTEAFF.

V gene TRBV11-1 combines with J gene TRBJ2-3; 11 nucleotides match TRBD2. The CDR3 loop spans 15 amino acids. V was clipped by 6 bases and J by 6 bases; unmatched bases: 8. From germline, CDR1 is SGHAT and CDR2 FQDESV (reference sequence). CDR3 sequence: CASRVTSGGMDTQYF. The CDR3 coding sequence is TGTGCCAGCAGGGTAACTAGCGGGGGTATGGATACGCAGTATTTT.

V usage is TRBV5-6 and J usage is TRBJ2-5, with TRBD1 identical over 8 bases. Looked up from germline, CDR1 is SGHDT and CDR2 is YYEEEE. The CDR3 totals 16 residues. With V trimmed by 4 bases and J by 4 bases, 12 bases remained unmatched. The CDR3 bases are TGTGCCAGCAGCCTCCGCGGCACACAGGGGGGAGAGACCCAGTACTTC. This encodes CASSLRGTQGGETQYF.

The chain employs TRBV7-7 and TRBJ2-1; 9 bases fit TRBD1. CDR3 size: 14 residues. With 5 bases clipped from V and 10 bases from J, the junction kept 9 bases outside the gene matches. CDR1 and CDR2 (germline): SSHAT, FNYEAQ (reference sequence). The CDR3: CASSLTGTGSEQFF. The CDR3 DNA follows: TGTGCCAGCAGCCTAACCGGGACAGGGAGCGAGCAGTTCTTC.

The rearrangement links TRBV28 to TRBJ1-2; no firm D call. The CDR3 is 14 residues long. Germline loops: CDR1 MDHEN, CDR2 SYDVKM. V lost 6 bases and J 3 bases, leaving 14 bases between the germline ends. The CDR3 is CASSPTGWDYGYTF. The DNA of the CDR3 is TGTGCCAGCAGCCCTACGGGGTGGGACTATGGCTACACCTTC.